Presented here are 7 T cell receptor beta chains from one specimen sequenced in a study of CD8 T cells in Susac syndrome. The RNA, about 0.45 to 1 ug, was put through reverse transcription using random hexamers. TCRdb reprocessed the immunoSEQ multiplex PCR reads with MiXCR, giving one entry per CDR3 protein. This sample has 100,000 to 150,000 distinct CDR3 sequences, with just under 95% found just once. The sample consisted of CD4+ T cells from PBMCs. The receptors originated from a human donor in good health.

V and J are TRBV3-1 and TRBJ2-5; D is ambiguous. The germline V gene encodes CDR1 LGHDT and CDR2 YNNKEL (reference sequence). V lost 3 bases and J lost 5, with 7 bases in between. CDR3 size: 12 residues. The CDR3 is CASSHNGETQYF. In DNA form, the CDR3 reads TGTGCCAGCAGCCACAATGGGGAGACCCAGTACTTC.

The chain recombines TRBV7-8 with TRBJ2-5; TRBD1 matches at 8 bases. Germline CDR1 is SGHVS and CDR2 is FQNEAQ. The junction had 7 bases not matched to a gene; V was cut back by 6 bases and J by 4 bases. The CDR3 has 14 amino acids. CDR3 nucleotide sequence: TGTGCCAGCAGAAGTACAGGGGGAGGAGAGACCCAGTACTTC. Protein: CASRSTGGGETQYF.

The CDR3 region has the DNA TGCGCCAGCTCCCCCGCCGGGACATTGAACACTGAAGCTTTCTTT. This translates into CASSPAGTLNTEAFF. The chain couples TRBV5-1 to TRBJ1-1; D perhaps matches TRBD1 (6 bases). The ends were cut back, 7 bases at V and 0 bases at J, with 16 bases in the middle. This CDR3 comprises 15 residues. Germline values: CDR1 SGHRS, CDR2 YFSETQ.

The rearrangement joins TRBV3-1 to TRBJ1-1; no reliable D call. The CDR3 is 13 residues long. CDR1 is LGHDT and CDR2 is YNNKEL in the germline V gene (reference sequence). Trimming left V 1 base short and J 4 bases short, with 7 bases between. The CDR3 DNA sequence: TGTGCCAGCAGCCAAGGTCGAACCACTGAAGCTTTCTTT. It yields the protein CASSQGRTTEAFF. Full variable domain (outside the CDR3, taken from reference TRBV3-1 and TRBJ1-1): DTAVSQTPKYLVTQMGNDKSIKCEQNLGHDTMYWYKQDSKKFLKIMFSYNNKELIINETVPNRFSPKSPDKAHLNLHINSLELGDSAVYFCASSQGRTTEAFFGQGTRLTVV.

The chain combines TRBV5-1 with TRBJ2-2; possibly TRBD2 for D (5 bases). CDR1 SGHRS and CDR2 YFSETQ come from the germline V gene. V shed 9 bases and J shed 0 bases, with 9 bases lying between them. There are 13 residues in the CDR3. CDR3 residues: CATGDSNTGELFF. The CDR3 DNA sequence: TGCGCCACCGGGGATTCGAACACCGGGGAGCTGTTTTTT. Together with reference TRBV5-1 and TRBJ2-2, the CDR3 gives the full variable domain: KAGVTQTPRYLIKTRGQQVTLSCSPISGHRSVSWYQQTPGQGLQFLFEYFSETQRNKGNFPGRFSGRQFSNSRSEMNVSTLELGDSALYLCATGDSNTGELFFGEGSRLTVL.

The rearrangement links TRBV9 to TRBJ1-1; D ambiguous. The ends were cut back, 7 bases at V and 0 bases at J, with 10 bases in the middle. Germline-derived CDR1 and CDR2 are SGDLS and YYNGEE. The CDR3 is 13 amino acids. CDR3 sequence: CASAPGMNTEAFF. The CDR3 coding sequence is TGTGCCAGCGCTCCGGGGATGAACACTGAAGCTTTCTTT.

The chain carries TRBV29-1 and TRBJ2-5; either TRBD1 or TRBD2 may supply D (6 bases each). V was shortened by 2 bases and J by 9 bases, with 22 bases between the two germline ends. This CDR3 has 15 amino acids. Germline CDR1 reads SQVTM; CDR2 reads ANQGSEA. CDR3 DNA sequence: TGCAGCGTTGAACCCCGCGGGACATATCAAGGGGCCCAGTACTTC. Translation gives CSVEPRGTYQGAQYF. The full variable domain, its missing parts supplied by reference TRBV29-1 and TRBJ2-5, is SAVISQKPSRDICQRGTSLTIQCQVDSQVTMMFWYRQQPGQSLTLIATANQGSEATYESGFVIDKFPISRPNLTFSTLTVSNMSPEDSSIYLCSVEPRGTYQGAQYFGPGTRLLVL.